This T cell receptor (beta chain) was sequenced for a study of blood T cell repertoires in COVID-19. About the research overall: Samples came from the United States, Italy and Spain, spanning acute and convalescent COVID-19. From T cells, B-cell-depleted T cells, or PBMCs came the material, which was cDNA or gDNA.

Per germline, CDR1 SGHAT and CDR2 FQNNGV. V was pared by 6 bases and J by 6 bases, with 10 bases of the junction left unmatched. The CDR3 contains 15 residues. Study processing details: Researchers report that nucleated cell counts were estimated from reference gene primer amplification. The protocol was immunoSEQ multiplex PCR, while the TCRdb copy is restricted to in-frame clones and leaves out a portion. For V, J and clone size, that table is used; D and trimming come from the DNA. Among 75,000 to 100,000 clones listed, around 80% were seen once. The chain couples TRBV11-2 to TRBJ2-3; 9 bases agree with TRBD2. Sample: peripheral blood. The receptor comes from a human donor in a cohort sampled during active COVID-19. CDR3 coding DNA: TGTGCCAGCAGGGGCCAGCGGGGGGCACGGGATACGCAGTATTTT. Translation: CASRGQRGARDTQYF.